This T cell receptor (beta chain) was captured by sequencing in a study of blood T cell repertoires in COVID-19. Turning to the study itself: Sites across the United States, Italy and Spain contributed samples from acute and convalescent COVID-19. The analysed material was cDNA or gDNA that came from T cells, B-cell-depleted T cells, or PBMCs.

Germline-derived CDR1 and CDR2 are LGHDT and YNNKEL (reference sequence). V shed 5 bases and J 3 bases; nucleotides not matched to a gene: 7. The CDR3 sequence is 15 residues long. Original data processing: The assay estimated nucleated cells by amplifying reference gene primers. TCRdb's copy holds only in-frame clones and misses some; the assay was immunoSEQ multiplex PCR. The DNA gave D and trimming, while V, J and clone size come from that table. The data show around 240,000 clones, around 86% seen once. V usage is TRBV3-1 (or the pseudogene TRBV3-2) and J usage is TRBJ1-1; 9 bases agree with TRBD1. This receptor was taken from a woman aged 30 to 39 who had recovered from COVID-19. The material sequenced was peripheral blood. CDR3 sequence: CASSSRDRADTEAFF. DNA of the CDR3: TGTGCCAGCAGCTCCCGGGACAGGGCGGACACTGAAGCTTTCTTT.